The following is a T cell receptor (beta chain) sequence with its context. The sample comes from a study of T cell responses to AZD1222 COVID-19 vaccine. Germline lookup yields CDR1 SGHTA and CDR2 FQGNSA. This CDR3 is 17 amino acids long. Germline trimming cut 5 bases from V and 4 bases from J; bases unmatched to any gene: 9. Generated by immunoSEQ multiplex PCR, the TCRdb table keeps only in-frame clones and is missing some. This table holds some 140,000 clones, roughly 87% found once. Sequences were derived from peripheral blood, sampled 28 days after the second AZD1222 dose. The clonotype comes from an adult who received the AZD1222 COVID-19 vaccine. This chain uses TRBV7-2 with TRBJ2-3, with 13 bases that match TRBD2. CDR3 sequence: CASSLPPLAGGPDTQYF. The CDR3 DNA reads TGTGCCAGCAGCCTCCCCCCACTAGCGGGGGGGCCAGATACGCAGTATTTT.